Listed below are T cell receptor beta chains from one sample, sequenced in a study of cytomegalovirus exposure and HLA in healthy donors. The data were produced by immunoSEQ multiplex PCR, yet TCRdb's version contains in-frame clones alone and is incomplete. There are 130,000 or so clones in the sample; more than 75% occur only once, and 2% to 2.5% lies in the top ten. The sample taken for sequencing was PBMCs. All receptors come from a woman aged 30 to 39 in good health and CMV-seronegative. The CDR3 runs from the conserved cysteine through the conserved F or W. D genes are given only for firm matches. Clone sizes are given selectively: once, few, many, or a class where the clone is expanded.

v_gene: TRBV11-3; d_gene: TRBD2; j_gene: TRBJ2-2; len: 18; abundance: .; CDR3aa: CASSDARGRGRNTGELFF; CDR3nt: TGTGCCAGCAGCGATGCCCGTGGGCGGGGGAGGAACACCGGGGAGCTGTTTTTT
v_gene: TRBV6-5; d_gene: .; j_gene: TRBJ1-1; len: 16; abundance: .; CDR3aa: CASSYYSFGGYTEAFF; CDR3nt: TGTGCCAGCAGTTACTACAGTTTCGGCGGGTACACTGAAGCTTTCTTT
v_gene: TRBV7-3; d_gene: TRBD1; j_gene: TRBJ1-1; len: 15; abundance: once; CDR3aa: CASSRIQGAWTEAFF; CDR3nt: TGTGCCAGCAGTCGAATTCAGGGGGCATGGACTGAAGCTTTCTTT
v_gene: TRBV18; d_gene: .; j_gene: TRBJ1-5; len: 15; abundance: once; CDR3aa: CASSPPGRGDQPQHF; CDR3nt: TGTGCCAGCTCACCACCGGGGAGGGGCGATCAGCCCCAGCATTTT
v_gene: TRBV19; d_gene: .; j_gene: TRBJ1-5; len: 15; abundance: .; CDR3aa: CASRRGQGRNQPQHF; CDR3nt: TGTGCCAGTAGACGCGGTCAGGGGCGCAATCAGCCCCAGCATTTT
v_gene: TRBV11-2; d_gene: .; j_gene: TRBJ1-2; len: 14; abundance: .; CDR3aa: CASSLEGRNYGYTF; CDR3nt: TGTGCCAGCAGCTTAGAGGGCAGGAACTATGGCTACACCTTC
v_gene: TRBV6-5; d_gene: TRBD1; j_gene: TRBJ1-3; len: 12; abundance: .; CDR3aa: CASRTGGNTIYF; CDR3nt: TGTGCCAGCAGGACAGGGGGTAACACCATATATTTT
v_gene: TRBV19; d_gene: .; j_gene: TRBJ2-5; len: 17; abundance: once; CDR3aa: CASSTYQSLQGAETQYF; CDR3nt: TGTGCCAGTAGTACCTACCAATCGCTACAGGGAGCGGAGACCCAGTACTTC
v_gene: TRBV5-1; d_gene: .; j_gene: TRBJ1-2; len: 13; abundance: .; CDR3aa: CASSTDHRDGYTF; CDR3nt: TGCGCCAGCAGCACCGATCACAGGGACGGCTACACCTTC
v_gene: TRBV13; d_gene: TRBD1; j_gene: TRBJ1-1; len: 12; abundance: .; CDR3aa: CASSYRGTEAFF; CDR3nt: TGTGCCAGCAGCTACAGGGGCACTGAAGCTTTCTTT
v_gene: TRBV9; d_gene: .; j_gene: TRBJ2-7; len: 13; abundance: .; CDR3aa: CASSANPVGEQYF; CDR3nt: TGTGCCAGCAGCGCCAATCCTGTCGGGGAGCAGTACTTC
v_gene: TRBV29-1; d_gene: .; j_gene: TRBJ2-5; len: 11; abundance: .; CDR3aa: CSAEGEETQYF; CDR3nt: TGCAGCGCAGAGGGGGAAGAGACCCAGTACTTC
v_gene: TRBV6-5; d_gene: .; j_gene: TRBJ1-2; len: 15; abundance: once; CDR3aa: CASSYSGRVSNGYTF; CDR3nt: TGTGCCAGCAGTTACTCGGGCAGGGTGTCGAATGGCTACACCTTC
v_gene: TRBV19; d_gene: TRBD1; j_gene: TRBJ2-5; len: 15; abundance: .; CDR3aa: CASSTGTGGLETQYF; CDR3nt: TGTGCCAGTAGTACCGGGACAGGGGGCCTGGAGACCCAGTACTTC
v_gene: TRBV27; d_gene: .; j_gene: TRBJ2-1; len: 12; abundance: once; CDR3aa: CASTGYGNEQFF; CDR3nt: TGTGCCAGCACGGGGTACGGGAATGAGCAGTTCTTC
v_gene: TRBV5-4; d_gene: TRBD1; j_gene: TRBJ2-5; len: 15; abundance: .; CDR3aa: CASSLGQGAGETQYF; CDR3nt: TGTGCCAGCAGCTTGGGTCAGGGGGCCGGAGAGACCCAGTACTTC
v_gene: TRBV6-6; d_gene: .; j_gene: TRBJ1-3; len: 13; abundance: many; CDR3aa: CASSYSREDTIYF; CDR3nt: TGTGCCAGCAGTTACTCGAGGGAAGACACCATATATTTT
v_gene: TRBV7-2; d_gene: .; j_gene: TRBJ2-5; len: 13; abundance: .; CDR3aa: CASSLDLGGTQYF; CDR3nt: TGTGCCAGCAGCTTAGATTTGGGGGGGACCCAGTACTTC
v_gene: TRBV5-1; d_gene: TRBD1; j_gene: TRBJ1-1; len: 13; abundance: .; CDR3aa: CASSWGQGGEAFF; CDR3nt: TGCGCCAGCAGCTGGGGACAGGGTGGTGAAGCTTTCTTT
v_gene: TRBV5-4; d_gene: TRBD1; j_gene: TRBJ2-5; len: 15; abundance: .; CDR3aa: CASSGPSGQGETQYF; CDR3nt: TGTGCCAGCAGCGGGCCTAGCGGACAGGGGGAGACCCAGTACTTC
v_gene: TRBV5-1; d_gene: TRBD2; j_gene: TRBJ2-7; len: 16; abundance: .; CDR3aa: CASSFGPGGTSYEQYF; CDR3nt: TGCGCCAGCAGCTTCGGTCCCGGGGGGACCTCCTACGAGCAGTACTTC
v_gene: TRBV11-3; d_gene: TRBD1; j_gene: TRBJ1-4; len: 18; abundance: .; CDR3aa: CASSLERLGGQSNEKLFF; CDR3nt: TGTGCCAGCAGCTTAGAGCGTCTTGGGGGACAGTCGAATGAAAAACTGTTTTTT
v_gene: TRBV11-3; d_gene: TRBD1; j_gene: TRBJ1-2; len: 14; abundance: .; CDR3aa: CASSTGGGNYGYTF; CDR3nt: TGTGCCAGCAGCACTGGAGGGGGCAACTATGGCTACACCTTC
v_gene: TRBV5-1; d_gene: .; j_gene: TRBJ2-2; len: 15; abundance: .; CDR3aa: CASSLNAGTTGELFF; CDR3nt: TGCGCCAGCAGCTTGAACGCGGGCACTACCGGGGAGCTGTTTTTT
v_gene: TRBV5-1; d_gene: TRBD1; j_gene: TRBJ1-1; len: 13; abundance: .; CDR3aa: CASSEPGGTEAFF; CDR3nt: TGCGCCAGCAGCGAACCAGGGGGGACTGAAGCTTTCTTT
v_gene: TRBV7-8; d_gene: TRBD2; j_gene: TRBJ2-1; len: 14; abundance: .; CDR3aa: CASTRLAGYNEQFF; CDR3nt: TGTGCCAGCACCCGACTAGCGGGCTACAATGAGCAGTTCTTC
v_gene: TRBV11-2; d_gene: TRBD1; j_gene: TRBJ2-1; len: 16; abundance: .; CDR3aa: CASSLAGDRAYNEQFF; CDR3nt: TGTGCCAGCAGCTTAGCTGGGGACAGGGCCTACAATGAGCAGTTCTTC
v_gene: TRBV6-4; d_gene: .; j_gene: TRBJ2-7; len: 16; abundance: few; CDR3aa: CASSTRGVPSSYEQYF; CDR3nt: TGTGCCAGCAGTACCAGGGGGGTCCCGAGCTCCTACGAGCAGTACTTC
v_gene: TRBV30; d_gene: .; j_gene: TRBJ2-1; len: 12; abundance: .; CDR3aa: CAWSAGDNEQFF; CDR3nt: TGTGCCTGGAGTGCAGGGGACAATGAGCAGTTCTTC
v_gene: TRBV7-2; d_gene: TRBD2; j_gene: TRBJ2-3; len: 18; abundance: .; CDR3aa: CASSPRLAGGRGTDTQYF; CDR3nt: TGTGCCAGCAGCCCCCGACTAGCGGGGGGGCGGGGCACAGATACGCAGTATTTT
v_gene: TRBV27; d_gene: .; j_gene: TRBJ2-7; len: 12; abundance: .; CDR3aa: CASSFPYYEQYF; CDR3nt: TGTGCCAGCAGTTTCCCTTACTACGAGCAGTACTTC
v_gene: TRBV9; d_gene: TRBD1; j_gene: TRBJ1-2; len: 17; abundance: .; CDR3aa: CASSEFPTGAPDYGYTF; CDR3nt: TGTGCCAGCAGCGAGTTCCCTACAGGGGCCCCGGACTATGGCTACACCTTC
v_gene: TRBV27; d_gene: TRBD1; j_gene: TRBJ2-7; len: 14; abundance: .; CDR3aa: CASSLRGTGNEQYF; CDR3nt: TGTGCCAGCAGCCTCCGGGGGACAGGGAACGAGCAGTACTTC
v_gene: TRBV6-5; d_gene: TRBD2; j_gene: TRBJ2-1; len: 16; abundance: .; CDR3aa: CASSYRGAGGINEQFF; CDR3nt: TGTGCCAGCAGTTACCGAGGGGCGGGGGGTATCAATGAGCAGTTCTTC
v_gene: TRBV7-2; d_gene: .; j_gene: TRBJ1-2; len: 13; abundance: .; CDR3aa: CASSLESTGTYTF; CDR3nt: TGTGCCAGCAGCTTAGAGTCCACAGGGACCTACACCTTC
v_gene: TRBV5-1; d_gene: .; j_gene: TRBJ2-5; len: 14; abundance: .; CDR3aa: CASSLQGRKETQYF; CDR3nt: TGCGCCAGCAGCTTACAGGGTAGGAAAGAGACCCAGTACTTC
v_gene: TRBV4-2; d_gene: TRBD1; j_gene: TRBJ1-2; len: 15; abundance: .; CDR3aa: CASSPAQGKDYGYTF; CDR3nt: TGTGCCAGCAGCCCGGCACAGGGGAAGGACTATGGCTACACCTTC
v_gene: TRBV13; d_gene: .; j_gene: TRBJ2-1; len: 16; abundance: .; CDR3aa: CASTEEGAGPQSEQFF; CDR3nt: TGTGCCAGCACCGAGGAGGGGGCAGGTCCCCAAAGTGAGCAGTTCTTC
v_gene: TRBV7-2; d_gene: TRBD2; j_gene: TRBJ2-7; len: 17; abundance: .; CDR3aa: CASSLAWTSGPSYEQYF; CDR3nt: TGTGCCAGCAGCTTAGCGTGGACTAGCGGGCCTTCCTACGAGCAGTACTTC
v_gene: TRBV2; d_gene: .; j_gene: TRBJ2-7; len: 15; abundance: .; CDR3aa: CASSSPIGTLNEQYF; CDR3nt: TGTGCCAGCAGTAGTCCCATAGGGACTTTAAACGAGCAGTACTTC
v_gene: TRBV13; d_gene: TRBD2; j_gene: TRBJ2-7; len: 18; abundance: .; CDR3aa: CASSPPRASGPISYEQYF; CDR3nt: TGTGCCAGCAGCCCCCCCCGGGCTAGCGGGCCTATCTCCTACGAGCAGTACTTC
v_gene: TRBV18; d_gene: .; j_gene: TRBJ2-7; len: 11; abundance: .; CDR3aa: CASSNGYEQYF; CDR3nt: TGTGCCAGCTCGAACGGTTACGAGCAGTACTTC
v_gene: TRBV6-1; d_gene: TRBD2; j_gene: TRBJ2-7; len: 16; abundance: .; CDR3aa: CASSERGGRHSYEQYF; CDR3nt: TGTGCCAGCAGTGAACGGGGGGGACGGCACTCCTACGAGCAGTACTTC
v_gene: TRBV11-2; d_gene: .; j_gene: TRBJ2-7; len: 11; abundance: .; CDR3aa: CASSGAYEQYF; CDR3nt: TGTGCCAGCAGCGGAGCCTACGAGCAGTACTTC